Below, 14 T cell receptor beta chains from the same sample are listed, as sequenced in a study of blood T cell repertoires in COVID-19. Measured with immunoSEQ multiplex PCR; TCRdb has only the in-frame clones, and not every one. This sample has around 100,000 clones, with around 90% found just once. The sample taken for sequencing was peripheral blood. The receptors derive from a man in his sixties with COVID-19, enrolled during active disease.

The chain uses TRBV5-1 and TRBJ1-2, with 8 nucleotides matching TRBD1. Germline trimming cut 3 bases from V and 8 bases from J; bases unmatched to any gene: 6. CDR3 length: 13 residues. Per germline, CDR1 SGHRS and CDR2 YFSETQ. This CDR3 is CASSSVRGQGYTF. CDR3 nucleotides: TGCGCCAGCAGCTCGGTCAGGGGGCAGGGCTACACCTTC.

The V call is TRBV7-6, the J call TRBJ2-2; possible D gene TRBD2, 5 bases. V was cut by 5 bases and J by 7 bases, with 8 bases left in between. Germline V gene sequence: CDR1 SGHVS, CDR2 FNYEAQ. The CDR3 runs 12 residues. CDR3 sequence (DNA): TGTGCCAGCAGCCCTCGGGGCGGGGAGCTGTTTTTT. It translates to CASSPRGGELFF.

The V gene is TRBV6-1, the J gene TRBJ1-1, with D possibly TRBD1 on 6 matching bases. The germline CDR1 and CDR2 sequences are MNHNS and SASEGT. Trimming left V 1 base short and J 0 bases short, with 12 bases between. The CDR3 has 16 amino acids. Here the CDR3 reads CASSEEGGPMNTEAFF. CDR3 nucleotide sequence: TGTGCCAGCAGTGAAGAAGGGGGACCGATGAACACTGAAGCTTTCTTT.

DNA of the CDR3: TGTGCCAGCTCACCACCGGTCGGTGGCGGAGACTACGAGCAGTACTTC. Amino acids: CASSPPVGGGDYEQYF. The chain employs TRBV18 and TRBJ2-7, with D hard to call. Per the germline V gene, CDR1 is KGHSH and CDR2 is LQKENI. This CDR3 comprises 16 residues. The V and J ends lost 0 bases and 3 bases respectively, with 15 bases between them.

The rearrangement links TRBV6-2 or TRBV6-3 to TRBJ2-3, with TRBD2 matching over 14 bases. Germline loops: CDR1 MNHEY, CDR2 SVGEGT. Unmatched junction bases numbered 1, after V lost 0 bases and J lost 5 bases. This CDR3 is 16 amino acids long. The CDR3 loop reads CASSYSGTSGRDTQYF. The CDR3 DNA reads as TGTGCCAGCAGTTACTCGGGGACTAGCGGGAGAGATACGCAGTATTTT.

CDR3 sequence: CASSFGPPGAEAFF. The CDR3 nucleotides read TGTGCCAGCAGCTTCGGGCCACCGGGGGCTGAAGCTTTCTTT. The rearrangement uses TRBV7-9 and TRBJ1-1; D may be TRBD1 (5 bases). CDR1 is SEHNR, CDR2 FQNEAQ, per germline (reference sequence). V dropped 3 bases and J dropped 6 bases, with 14 bases sitting between them. The CDR3 is made up of 14 amino acids.

CDR3 residues: CASSLYLGTDTDTQYF. The CDR3, as DNA: TGCGCCAGCAGCCTTTACCTCGGGACAGACACAGATACGCAGTATTTT. The chain is built from TRBV4-3 and TRBJ2-3, with 7 bases that match TRBD1. Unmatched junction bases numbered 9, after V lost 4 bases and J lost 2 bases. The CDR3 contains 16 residues. The V gene's germline CDR1 is LGHNA and CDR2 YSLEER.

This chain links TRBV20-1 with TRBJ1-5; possibly TRBD1 for D (5 bases). CDR3 length: 15 residues. The germline gives CDR1 DFQATT, CDR2 SNEGSKA (reference sequence). V lost 3 bases to trimming and J lost 5 bases, with 17 bases between them. CDR3 sequence: CSASYPGRKDQPQHF. In DNA form, the CDR3 reads TGCAGTGCTAGTTATCCAGGGAGGAAGGATCAGCCCCAGCATTTT.

Remarks on this clone: Compared with germline, one end of the junction differs, possibly owing to a read error. The chain links TRBV12-3 or TRBV12-4 to TRBJ2-2; possible D gene TRBD1, 6 bases. The CDR3 is 12 amino acids. The DNA for the CDR3 is TGTGCCAGCAGTTTAAGGCAAGGGGGGCTGTTTTTT. Protein product: CASSLRQGGLFF.

The rearrangement links TRBV10-3 to TRBJ2-7; 7 nucleotides agree with TRBD1. The CDR3 contains 13 residues. Germline V gene lookup returns CDR1 ENHRY and CDR2 SYGVKD. Trimming took 7 bases from V and 4 from J; bases not matched to a gene: 7. The CDR3: CAINRDSSYEQYF. The CDR3 coding sequence is TGTGCCATCAACCGGGACAGTAGTTACGAGCAGTACTTC.

The gene calls are TRBV5-1 and TRBJ1-6; D is uncertain. This CDR3 is 15 amino acids long. In germline, CDR1 is SGHRS, CDR2 YFSETQ. Trimming shortened V by 4 bases and J by 9 bases, and 17 bases separated the two germline ends. CDR3 DNA: TGCGCCAGCAGCACCGGACGGGGAGGCGTTTCACCCCTCCACTTT. Residues: CASSTGRGGVSPLHF.

This clone appeared a single time. The chain has TRBV6-2 or TRBV6-3 and TRBJ2-5, with a possible D match to TRBD1 (6 bases). Germline V gene lookup returns CDR1 MNHEY and CDR2 SVGEGT. The CDR3 loop spans 15 amino acids. The ends were cut back, 4 bases at V and 1 base at J, with 13 bases in the middle. The CDR3 coding sequence is TGTGCCAGCAGTTTAACCGGGACACCCCAAGAGACCCAGTACTTC. Translation: CASSLTGTPQETQYF.

J is TRBJ2-1 and V is TRBV24-1, with a possible D match to TRBD2 (5 bases). V gave up 3 bases and J gave up 0 bases, with 11 bases separating them. The CDR3 is 16 residues long. Germline CDR1 reads KGHDR; CDR2 reads SFDVKD. The CDR3 reads CATSDPLGSSYNEQFF. The DNA of the CDR3 is TGTGCCACCAGTGATCCCCTAGGGAGCTCCTACAATGAGCAGTTCTTC.

The chain has TRBV10-1 and TRBJ2-7, with TRBD2 identical over 13 bases. The V segment lost 6 bases and the J segment 3 bases; nucleotides outside the gene matches: 5. The germline V gene has CDR1 WNHNN and CDR2 SYGVQD (reference sequence). CDR3 length: 15 residues. CDR3 region: CASRFRTSGSYEQYF. The DNA of the CDR3 is TGCGCCAGCAGATTTCGGACTAGCGGGAGCTACGAGCAGTACTTC.